A single T cell receptor beta chain is shown here with its context. The antigen is undetermined. Clones were read by immunoSEQ multiplex PCR, and TCRdb kept only the in-frame ones, dropping some. The table has 130,000 to 150,000 clones, about 88% seen once. This sample stems from a study of radiation and T cells in renal cell carcinoma. Documented time point: baseline pretreatment blood. Treatment specified: 15 Gy SBRT to primary tumor, nephrectomy 4 weeks later. Serial blood draws occurred at baseline and 2 and 4 weeks post-SBRT. This renal cell carcinoma was of the clear cell type. General study findings and limits: No pretreatment tumor biopsies were available for baseline clonotypes. Top tumor clonotypes rose in blood 2 weeks post-radiation, then contracted.

The CDR3 runs 15 residues. Per the germline V gene, CDR1 is SGHDT and CDR2 is YYEEEE. With 4 bases clipped from V and 3 bases from J, the junction kept 3 bases outside the gene matches. This material consisted of blood, taken from a patient whose treatment included radiotherapy and nephrectomy. This chain uses TRBV5-6 with TRBJ2-1; 11 nucleotides match TRBD2. The receptor was derived from a woman aged 50 to 60 with renal cell carcinoma. The CDR3 bases are TGTGCCAGCAGCGAGACTAGCGGGGACTACAATGAGCAGTTCTTC. Translation gives CASSETSGDYNEQFF.